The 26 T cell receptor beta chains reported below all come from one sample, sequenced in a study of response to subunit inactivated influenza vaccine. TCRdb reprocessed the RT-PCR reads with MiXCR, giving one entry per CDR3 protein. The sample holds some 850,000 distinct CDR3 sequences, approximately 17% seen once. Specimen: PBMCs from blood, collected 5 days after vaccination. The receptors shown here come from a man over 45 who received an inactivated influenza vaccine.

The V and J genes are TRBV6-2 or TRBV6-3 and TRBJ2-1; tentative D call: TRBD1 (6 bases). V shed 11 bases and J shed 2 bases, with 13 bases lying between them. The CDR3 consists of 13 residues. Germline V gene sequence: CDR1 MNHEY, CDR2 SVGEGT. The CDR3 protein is CAGQLTPYNEQFF. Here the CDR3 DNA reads TGTGCCGGACAGTTGACCCCCTACAATGAGCAGTTCTTC.

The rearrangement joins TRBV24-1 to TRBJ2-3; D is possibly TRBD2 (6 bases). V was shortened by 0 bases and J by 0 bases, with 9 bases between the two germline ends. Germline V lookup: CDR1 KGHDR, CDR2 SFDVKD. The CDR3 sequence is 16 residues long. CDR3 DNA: TGTGCCACCAGTGATTTGGGCGGGGTTAGCACAGATACGCAGTATTTT. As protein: CATSDLGGVSTDTQYF.

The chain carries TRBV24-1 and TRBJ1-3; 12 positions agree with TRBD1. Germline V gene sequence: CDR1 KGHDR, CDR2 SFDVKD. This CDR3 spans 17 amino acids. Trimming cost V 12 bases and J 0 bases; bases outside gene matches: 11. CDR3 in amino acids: CASTGTGGFNSGNTIYF. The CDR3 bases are TGTGCCTCGACCGGGACAGGGGGCTTCAACTCTGGAAACACCATATATTTT.

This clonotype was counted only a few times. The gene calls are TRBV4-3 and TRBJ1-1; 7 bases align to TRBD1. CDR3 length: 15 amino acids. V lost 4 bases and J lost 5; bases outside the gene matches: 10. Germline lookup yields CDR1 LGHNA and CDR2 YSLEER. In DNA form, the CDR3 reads TGCGCCAGCAGCCGGGCAGGGGGTCCGAGAACTGAAGCTTTCTTT. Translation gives CASSRAGGPRTEAFF.

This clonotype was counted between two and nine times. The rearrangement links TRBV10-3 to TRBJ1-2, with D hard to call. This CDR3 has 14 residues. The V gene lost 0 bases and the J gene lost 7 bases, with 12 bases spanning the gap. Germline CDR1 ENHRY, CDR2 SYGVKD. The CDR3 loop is CAISESTLVGGYTF. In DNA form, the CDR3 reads TGTGCCATCAGTGAGTCGACTCTAGTCGGTGGCTACACCTTC.

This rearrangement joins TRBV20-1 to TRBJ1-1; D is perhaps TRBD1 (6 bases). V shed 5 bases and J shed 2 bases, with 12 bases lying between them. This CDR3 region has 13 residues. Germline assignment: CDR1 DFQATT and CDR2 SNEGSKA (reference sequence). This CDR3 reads CSALEGHNTEAFF. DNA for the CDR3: TGCAGTGCTCTAGAGGGACACAACACTGAAGCTTTCTTT.

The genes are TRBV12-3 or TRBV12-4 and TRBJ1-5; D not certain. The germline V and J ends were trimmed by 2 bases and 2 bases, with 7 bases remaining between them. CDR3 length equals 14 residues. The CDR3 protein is CASSLINRNQPQHF. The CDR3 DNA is TGTGCCAGCAGTTTAATAAACCGCAATCAGCCCCAGCATTTT.

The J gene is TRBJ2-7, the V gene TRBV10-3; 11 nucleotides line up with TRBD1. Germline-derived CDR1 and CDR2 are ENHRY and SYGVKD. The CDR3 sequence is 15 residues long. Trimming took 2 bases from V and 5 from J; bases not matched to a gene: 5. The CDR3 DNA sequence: TGTGCCATCAGTGAGCGCTGGACAGGGGGCGACGAGCAGTACTTC. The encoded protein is CAISERWTGGDEQYF.

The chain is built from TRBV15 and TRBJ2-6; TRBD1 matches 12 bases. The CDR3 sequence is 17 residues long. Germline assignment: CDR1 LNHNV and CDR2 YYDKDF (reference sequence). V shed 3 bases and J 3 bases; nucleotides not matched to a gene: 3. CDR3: CATSRGTGGYGANVLTF. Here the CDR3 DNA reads TGTGCCACCAGCAGGGGGACAGGGGGCTATGGGGCCAACGTCCTGACTTTC.

CDR3 in amino acids: CASSLLPDTFSGELFF. CDR3 nucleotide sequence: TGTGCCAGCAGCTTACTACCGGACACCTTTTCCGGGGAGCTGTTTTTT. This chain connects TRBV11-2 to TRBJ2-2; perhaps TRBD1 as D (5 bases). Germline V gives CDR1 SGHAT, CDR2 FQNNGV. Deletions cut 2 bases from V and 6 bases from J, with 16 bases between. This CDR3 contains 16 residues. Variable domain in full (rest from reference TRBV11-2 and TRBJ2-2): EAGVAQSPRYKIIEKRQSVAFWCNPISGHATLYWYQQILGQGPKLLIQFQNNGVVDDSQLPKDRFSAERLKGVDSTLKIQPAKLEDSAVYLCASSLLPDTFSGELFFGEGSRLTVL.

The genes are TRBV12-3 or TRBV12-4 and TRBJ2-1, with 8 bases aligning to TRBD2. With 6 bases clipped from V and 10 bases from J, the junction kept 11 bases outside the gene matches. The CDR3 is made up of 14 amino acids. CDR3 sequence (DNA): TGTGCCAGCAGCGGAATAGGAGGCGGGGGGGAGCAGTTCTTC. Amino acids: CASSGIGGGGEQFF.

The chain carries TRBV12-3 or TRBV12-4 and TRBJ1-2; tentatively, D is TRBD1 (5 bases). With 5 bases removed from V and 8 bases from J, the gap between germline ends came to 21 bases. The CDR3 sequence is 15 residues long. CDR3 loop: CASSQRGRGRAGYTF. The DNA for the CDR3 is TGTGCCAGCAGTCAAAGGGGCCGGGGAAGAGCGGGCTACACCTTC.

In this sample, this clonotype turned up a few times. CDR3 coding DNA: TGCAGCGTTGAGATCGGAGCGGGAGTCCCGTACGAGCAGTACTTC. Amino acid sequence: CSVEIGAGVPYEQYF. The V gene is TRBV29-1, the J gene TRBJ2-7, with 8 bases fitting TRBD2. CDR1 is SQVTM, CDR2 ANQGSEA, per germline. The V and J ends lost 3 bases and 4 bases, in that order; junction bases with no gene match: 11. There are 15 residues in the CDR3.

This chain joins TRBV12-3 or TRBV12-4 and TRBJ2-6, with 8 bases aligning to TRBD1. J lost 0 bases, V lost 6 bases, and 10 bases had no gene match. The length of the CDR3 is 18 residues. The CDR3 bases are TGTGCCAGCAGGACCTTTCGGGACAGGTCCTCTGGGGCCAACGTCCTGACTTTC. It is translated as CASRTFRDRSSGANVLTF.

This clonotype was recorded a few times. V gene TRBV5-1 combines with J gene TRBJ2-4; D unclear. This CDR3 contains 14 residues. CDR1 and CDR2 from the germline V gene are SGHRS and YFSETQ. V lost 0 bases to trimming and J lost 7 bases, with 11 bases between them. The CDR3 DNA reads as TGCGCCAGCAGCTTGGCGGGCAGACGGAACATTCAGTACTTC. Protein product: CASSLAGRRNIQYF.

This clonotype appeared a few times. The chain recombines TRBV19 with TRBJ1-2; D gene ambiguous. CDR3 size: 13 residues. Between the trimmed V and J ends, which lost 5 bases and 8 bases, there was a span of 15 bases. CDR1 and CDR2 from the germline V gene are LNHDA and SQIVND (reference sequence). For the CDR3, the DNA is TGTGCCAGTAGTCCCGCGAGGCGGCGGGGCTACACCTTC. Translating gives CASSPARRRGYTF. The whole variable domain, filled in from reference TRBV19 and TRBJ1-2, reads DGGITQSPKYLFRKEGQNVTLSCEQNLNHDAMYWYRQDPGQGLRLIYYSQIVNDFQKGDIAEGYSVSREKKESFPLTVTSAQKNPTAFYLCASSPARRRGYTFGSGTRLTVV.

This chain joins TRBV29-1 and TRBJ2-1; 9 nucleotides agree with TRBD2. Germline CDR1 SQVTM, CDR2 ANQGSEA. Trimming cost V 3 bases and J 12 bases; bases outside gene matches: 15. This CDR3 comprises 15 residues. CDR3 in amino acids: CSVDPMGLAGMGQFF. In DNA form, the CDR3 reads TGCAGCGTTGACCCCATGGGGCTAGCGGGGATGGGGCAGTTCTTC.

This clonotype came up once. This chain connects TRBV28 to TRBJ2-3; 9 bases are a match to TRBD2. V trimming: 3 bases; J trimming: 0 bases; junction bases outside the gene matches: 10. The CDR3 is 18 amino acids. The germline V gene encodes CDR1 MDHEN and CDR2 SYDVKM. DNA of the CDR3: TGTGCCAGCAGTTTCCCAGCGGGGGGCCGACCTAGCACAGATACGCAGTATTTT. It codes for CASSFPAGGRPSTDTQYF.

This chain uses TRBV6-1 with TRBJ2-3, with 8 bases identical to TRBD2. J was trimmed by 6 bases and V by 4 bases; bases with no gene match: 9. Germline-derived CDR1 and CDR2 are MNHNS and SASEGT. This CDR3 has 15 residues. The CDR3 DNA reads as TGTGCCAGCAGTGTTAGCGGGGTGGGCGTGGATACGCAGTATTTT. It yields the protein CASSVSGVGVDTQYF.

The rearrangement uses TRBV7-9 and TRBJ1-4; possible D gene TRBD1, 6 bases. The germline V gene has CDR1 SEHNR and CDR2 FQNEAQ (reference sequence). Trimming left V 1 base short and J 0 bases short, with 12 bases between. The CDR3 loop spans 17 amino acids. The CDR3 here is CASSLVQGFSTNEKLFF. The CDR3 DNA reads TGTGCCAGCAGCTTAGTGCAGGGGTTCTCAACTAATGAAAAACTGTTTTTT.

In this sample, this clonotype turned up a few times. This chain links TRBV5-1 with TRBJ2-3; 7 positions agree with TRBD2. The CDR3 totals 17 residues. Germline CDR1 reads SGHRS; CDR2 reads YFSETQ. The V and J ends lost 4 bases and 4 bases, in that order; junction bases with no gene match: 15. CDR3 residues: CASSLAVGAGVPDTQYF. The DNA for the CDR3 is TGCGCCAGCAGCCTTGCGGTGGGTGCGGGAGTCCCAGATACGCAGTATTTT.

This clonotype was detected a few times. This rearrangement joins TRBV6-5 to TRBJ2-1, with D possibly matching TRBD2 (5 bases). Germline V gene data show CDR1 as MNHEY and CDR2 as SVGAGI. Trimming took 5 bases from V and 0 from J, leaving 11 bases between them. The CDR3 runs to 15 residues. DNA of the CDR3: TGTGCCAGCAGTCTCGACTATAGCTCCTACAATGAGCAGTTCTTC. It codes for CASSLDYSSYNEQFF.

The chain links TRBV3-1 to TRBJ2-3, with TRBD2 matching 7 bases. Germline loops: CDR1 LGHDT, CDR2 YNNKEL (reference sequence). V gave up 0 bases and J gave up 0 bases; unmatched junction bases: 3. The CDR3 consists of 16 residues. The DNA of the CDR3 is TGTGCCAGCAGCCAAGATTGGGGAGGGAGCACAGATACGCAGTATTTT. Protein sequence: CASSQDWGGSTDTQYF.

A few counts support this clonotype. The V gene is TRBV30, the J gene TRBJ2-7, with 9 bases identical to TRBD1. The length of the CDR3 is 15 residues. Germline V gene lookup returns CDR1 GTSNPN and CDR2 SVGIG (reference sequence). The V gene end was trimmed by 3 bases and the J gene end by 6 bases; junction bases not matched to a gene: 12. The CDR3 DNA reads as TGTGCCTGGAGACAACCGGACAGGGGTCCTAGCGAGCAGTACTTC. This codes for CAWRQPDRGPSEQYF.

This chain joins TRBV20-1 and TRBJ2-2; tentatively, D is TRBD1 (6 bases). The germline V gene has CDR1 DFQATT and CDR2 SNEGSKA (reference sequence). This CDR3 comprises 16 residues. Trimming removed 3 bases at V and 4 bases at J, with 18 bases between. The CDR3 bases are TGCAGTGCTAGTCCCCCTTCCGGGACATCCACCGGGGAGCTGTTTTTT. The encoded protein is CSASPPSGTSTGELFF.

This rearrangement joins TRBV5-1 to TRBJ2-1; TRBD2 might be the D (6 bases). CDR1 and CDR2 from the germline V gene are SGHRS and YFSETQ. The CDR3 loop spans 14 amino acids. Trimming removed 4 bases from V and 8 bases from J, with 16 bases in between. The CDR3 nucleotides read TGCGCCAGCAGCGACAGAGGGGACTCCCATGAGCAGTTCTTC. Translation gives CASSDRGDSHEQFF.